This T cell receptor (beta chain) was retrieved from a study of T cell responses to AZD1222 COVID-19 vaccine. Across the study: Analyses pooled second doses at about 4 or about 12 weeks.

Study-level results: Seropositive status at baseline applied to only a handful of AZD1222 recipients. All repertoire sampling was performed exclusively after the peak T cell response.

This CDR3 region has 16 residues. The germline CDR1 and CDR2 sequences are MNHNY and SVGAGI (reference sequence). V lost 0 bases and J lost 6, with 16 bases in between. Comment on this clone: The target antigen is unknown.

Profiled with immunoSEQ multiplex PCR; TCRdb holds only in-frame clones, not every one. Of approximately 80,000 clones listed, 75% to 90% are singletons. The genes are TRBV6-6 and TRBJ2-3; D remains unclear. The TCR sequence derives from an adult in good health. This specimen was peripheral blood, taken on day 0 of AZD1222 vaccination. DNA of the CDR3: TGTGCCAGCAGTTACTCCTCGGTGGGTTCTGTGGATACGCAGTATTTT. Translating gives CASSYSSVGSVDTQYF.